This is a list of T cell receptor beta chains from one sample in a study of T-cell reconstitution after alpha-beta-depleted transplantation in children. TCRdb independently ran MiXCR on the PCR reads; one entry per CDR3 protein. Of 780,000 or so distinct CDR3 sequences listed, around 17% are singletons. The source was PBMCs, mostly from graft donor cells, collected 360 days after TCRalphabeta/CD19-depleted stem cell transplant. These receptors originate from a male patient aged 10-17 years who had a stem cell transplant for acute lymphoblastic leukemia, so the T cells may come from the graft donor. Each CDR3 is given without its conserved first and last residue. Each record gives: CDR3 protein, V gene, J gene.

CDR3 protein: SVGQGNSNQPQH
V gene: TRBV29-1
J gene: TRBJ1-5

CDR3 protein: ASSLEGSEQY
V gene: TRBV5-1
J gene: TRBJ2-7

CDR3 protein: ASSQLGGGDEQY
V gene: TRBV3-1
J gene: TRBJ2-7

CDR3 protein: SASLLAGGPNEQY
V gene: TRBV20-1
J gene: TRBJ2-7

CDR3 protein: ASSSQQGLSTDTQY
V gene: TRBV5-5
J gene: TRBJ2-3

CDR3 protein: ASRGLLAGGTDTQY
V gene: TRBV4-1
J gene: TRBJ2-3

CDR3 protein: ATSRDPKGTTGGYT
V gene: TRBV15
J gene: TRBJ1-2

CDR3 protein: SARDQGGRQGDYGYT
V gene: TRBV20-1
J gene: TRBJ1-2

CDR3 protein: ASSESWGGGGHLAKNIQY
V gene: TRBV10-1
J gene: TRBJ2-4

CDR3 protein: ASSYSQLAWRDPYEQY
V gene: TRBV6-5
J gene: TRBJ2-7

CDR3 protein: ASRASGRLF
V gene: TRBV6-4
J gene: TRBJ2-1

CDR3 protein: ASRDTRASVAYEQY
V gene: TRBV2
J gene: TRBJ2-7

CDR3 protein: ASSFSDRRSTDTQY
V gene: TRBV5-1
J gene: TRBJ2-3

CDR3 protein: ASSIQQGMRNQPQH
V gene: TRBV19
J gene: TRBJ1-5

CDR3 protein: ASSLSYGQSTDTQY
V gene: TRBV7-8
J gene: TRBJ2-3

CDR3 protein: ASSENRPAGYEQY
V gene: TRBV6-1
J gene: TRBJ2-7

CDR3 protein: ASSPRGLGPYEQY
V gene: TRBV9
J gene: TRBJ2-7

CDR3 protein: ASMPGSGDTQY
V gene: TRBV10-1
J gene: TRBJ2-3

CDR3 protein: ATSAGQSFNEQF
V gene: TRBV24-1
J gene: TRBJ2-1

CDR3 protein: SADRGSTEQY
V gene: TRBV20-1
J gene: TRBJ2-7

CDR3 protein: ASSYSTETGNTIY
V gene: TRBV6-5
J gene: TRBJ1-3

CDR3 protein: ASSLATVGLYEQY
V gene: TRBV5-1
J gene: TRBJ2-7

CDR3 protein: SVREPSYNEQF
V gene: TRBV29-1
J gene: TRBJ2-1

CDR3 protein: SARDPVTTEAF
V gene: TRBV20-1
J gene: TRBJ1-1

CDR3 protein: ASRLEDNLNYEQY
V gene: TRBV5-6
J gene: TRBJ2-7

CDR3 protein: ASSPTVNFYEQY
V gene: TRBV7-3
J gene: TRBJ2-7

CDR3 protein: ASSPTRTQPQH
V gene: TRBV7-8
J gene: TRBJ1-5

CDR3 protein: ASSVDYSAYEQY
V gene: TRBV9
J gene: TRBJ2-7

CDR3 protein: ASSSPTMGQPQH
V gene: TRBV12-3/TRBV12-4
J gene: TRBJ1-5

CDR3 protein: ASSLSIPPYEQY
V gene: TRBV12-3/TRBV12-4
J gene: TRBJ2-7

CDR3 protein: ARVGLAGGNEQF
V gene: TRBV9
J gene: TRBJ2-1

CDR3 protein: ASLTLSYNEQF
V gene: TRBV12-5
J gene: TRBJ2-1

CDR3 protein: SVEPPQAIETQY
V gene: TRBV29-1
J gene: TRBJ2-5

CDR3 protein: AISETGQSDSSYNSPLH
V gene: TRBV10-3
J gene: TRBJ1-6

CDR3 protein: SAYDPGQGDNEQF
V gene: TRBV20-1
J gene: TRBJ2-1

CDR3 protein: ASSDLAGADTQY
V gene: TRBV11-2
J gene: TRBJ2-3

CDR3 protein: ASSPARSNTGELF
V gene: TRBV11-3
J gene: TRBJ2-2

CDR3 protein: ASSPGPPHYEQY
V gene: TRBV5-4
J gene: TRBJ2-7

CDR3 protein: ASSLSGGRPSEQY
V gene: TRBV9
J gene: TRBJ2-7

CDR3 protein: ASSLGLGGRITDTQY
V gene: TRBV5-1
J gene: TRBJ2-3